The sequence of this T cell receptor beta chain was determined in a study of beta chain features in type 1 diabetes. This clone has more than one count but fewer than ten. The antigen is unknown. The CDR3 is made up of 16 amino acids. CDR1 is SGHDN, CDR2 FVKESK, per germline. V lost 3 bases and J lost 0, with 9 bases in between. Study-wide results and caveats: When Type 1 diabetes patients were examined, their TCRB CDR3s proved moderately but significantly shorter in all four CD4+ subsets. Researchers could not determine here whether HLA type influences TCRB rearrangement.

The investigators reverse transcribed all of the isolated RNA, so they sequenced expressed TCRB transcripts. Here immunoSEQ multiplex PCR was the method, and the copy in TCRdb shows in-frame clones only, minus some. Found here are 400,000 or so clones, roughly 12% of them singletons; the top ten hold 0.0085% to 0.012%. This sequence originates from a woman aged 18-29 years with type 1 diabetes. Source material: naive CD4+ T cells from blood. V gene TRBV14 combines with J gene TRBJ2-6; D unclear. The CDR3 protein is CASSHMTYSGANVLTF. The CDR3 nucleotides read TGTGCCAGCAGCCATATGACTTACTCTGGGGCCAACGTCCTGACTTTC.